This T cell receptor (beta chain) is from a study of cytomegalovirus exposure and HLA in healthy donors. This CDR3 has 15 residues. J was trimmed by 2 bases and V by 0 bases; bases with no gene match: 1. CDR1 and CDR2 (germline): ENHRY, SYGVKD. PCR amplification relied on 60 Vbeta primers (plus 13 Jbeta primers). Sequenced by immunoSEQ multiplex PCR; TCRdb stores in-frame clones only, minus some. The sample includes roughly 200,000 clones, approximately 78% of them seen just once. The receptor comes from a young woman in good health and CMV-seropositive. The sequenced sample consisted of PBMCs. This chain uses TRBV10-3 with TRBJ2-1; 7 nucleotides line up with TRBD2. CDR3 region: CAISESGRAYNEQFF. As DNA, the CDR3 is TGTGCCATCAGTGAGTCGGGGAGGGCCTACAATGAGCAGTTCTTC.